This T cell receptor (beta chain) was captured in a study of blood T cell repertoires in COVID-19. Here immunoSEQ multiplex PCR was the method, and the copy in TCRdb shows in-frame clones only, minus some. Of around 240,000 clones in the sample, almost 85% were seen once. This clone was seen only once. Source material: peripheral blood. This receptor was identified in a woman of 80 years or more with acute or convalescent COVID-19.

CDR3 region: CASSWTGFESYNSPLHF. The CDR3 coding sequence is TGTGCCAGCAGTTGGACAGGGTTCGAGTCCTATAATTCACCCCTCCACTTT. The chain combines TRBV6-2 or TRBV6-3 with TRBJ1-6, with 8 bases aligning to TRBD1. Looked up from germline, CDR1 is MNHEY and CDR2 is SVGEGT. V shed 4 bases and J 1 base; nucleotides not matched to a gene: 6. The CDR3 loop spans 17 amino acids.